This TCR beta chain was identified during a study of T cell changes during pregnancy in multiple sclerosis. The V and J ends lost 6 bases and 3 bases, in that order; junction bases with no gene match: 5. The CDR3 loop spans 13 amino acids. The germline gives CDR1 MNHNS, CDR2 SASEGT. The count of this clone is one. Repertoires were generated with immunoSEQ multiplex PCR, while TCRdb's copy carries only in-frame clones and drops some. Counted here are 40,000 or so clones, 90% occurring once; the ten biggest clones make up less than 0.45%. The TCR sequence derives from a female donor with multiple sclerosis, enrolled in a pregnancy study. This material consisted of CD4+ T cells from peripheral blood mononuclear cells, taken in the third trimester of pregnancy. The chain employs TRBV6-1 and TRBJ2-7; 7 bases line up with TRBD1. This chain's CDR3 is CASSENRGYEQYF. CDR3 nucleotides: TGTGCCAGCAGCGAAAACAGGGGCTACGAGCAGTACTTC.